One sample yielded the 24 T cell receptor beta chains listed below, sequenced in a study of regulatory T cells. General study results and limits: In CD3G-deficient patients, conventional CD4+ T cells were enriched for hydrophobic CDR3 residues at positions 6 and 7.

The primer mix had 52 TRBV and 13 TRBJ primers. The table came from immunoSEQ multiplex PCR; TCRdb's copy has only in-frame clones and leaves some out. Of over 25,000 clones in the sample, over 85% were seen once. Their antigen targets remain unknown. The sequencing sample was made of conventional CD4+ T cells sorted from blood. Receptors originate from a child younger than 10 with CD3G deficiency.

The CDR3 sequence is CAIGASLGEQYF. In DNA form, the CDR3 reads TGTGCCATCGGCGCTAGCCTCGGGGAGCAGTACTTC. The gene calls are TRBV10-3 and TRBJ2-7, with D possibly TRBD2 on 5 matching bases. V was pared by 8 bases and J by 7 bases, with 15 bases between. The CDR3 has 12 amino acids. From germline, CDR1 is ENHRY and CDR2 SYGVKD.

The chain has TRBV7-8 and TRBJ2-1; D is perhaps TRBD2 (5 bases). The CDR3 is 15 residues long. Per germline, CDR1 SGHVS and CDR2 FQNEAQ. Trimming took 3 bases from V and 0 from J, leaving 9 bases between them. The CDR3 loop is CASSFGEPSYNEQFF. The CDR3 nucleotides are TGTGCCAGCAGCTTCGGGGAGCCCTCCTACAATGAGCAGTTCTTC. Full variable domain (remainder filled in from reference TRBV7-8 and TRBJ2-1): GAGVSQSPRYKVAKRGQDVALRCDPISGHVSLFWYQQALGQGPEFLTYFQNEAQLDKSGLPSDRFFAERPEGSVSTLKIQRTQQEDSAVYLCASSFGEPSYNEQFFGPGTRLTVL.

The chain couples TRBV5-1 to TRBJ2-1; D is ambiguous. CDR1 SGHRS and CDR2 YFSETQ come from the germline V gene. Trimming left V 0 bases short and J 5 bases short, with 12 bases between. This CDR3 contains 15 residues. CDR3 sequence: CASSLAPGTNNEQFF. Written as DNA, the CDR3 is TGCGCCAGCAGCTTGGCGCCAGGTACAAACAATGAGCAGTTCTTC.

The chain carries TRBV6-1 and TRBJ2-7; 13 bases are shared with TRBD2. The CDR3 extends over 15 amino acids. The V gene end was trimmed by 4 bases and the J gene end by 4 bases; junction bases not matched to a gene: 4. In germline, CDR1 is MNHNS, CDR2 SASEGT. The CDR3 DNA reads TGTGCCAGCAGTGGGACTAGCGGGAGCGAATACGAGCAGTACTTC. Protein: CASSGTSGSEYEQYF.

The V gene is TRBV5-1, the J gene TRBJ2-1; 8 bases map to TRBD2. Germline lookup yields CDR1 SGHRS and CDR2 YFSETQ. The CDR3 sequence is 15 residues long. The V and J ends lost 2 bases and 4 bases, in that order; junction bases with no gene match: 5. This chain's CDR3 is CASSLTSGPYNEQFF. The DNA for the CDR3 is TGCGCCAGCAGCTTAACTAGCGGCCCTTACAATGAGCAGTTCTTC.

The chain joins TRBV28 to TRBJ1-4; unclear D gene. Per germline, CDR1 MDHEN and CDR2 SYDVKM. The CDR3 is 16 residues long. Between the trimmed V and J ends, which lost 3 bases and 4 bases, there was a span of 15 bases. In DNA form, the CDR3 reads TGTGCCAGCAGTTTTCGAAGGCGTGGCCTTAATGAAAAACTGTTTTTT. Protein product: CASSFRRRGLNEKLFF.

This chain links TRBV6-6 with TRBJ1-2; 11 nucleotides line up with TRBD1. The V gene's germline CDR1 is MNHNY and CDR2 SVGAGI (reference sequence). V lost 5 bases and J lost 7; bases outside the gene matches: 3. The CDR3 is 13 amino acids. CDR3 sequence reads: CASSTGQGGGYTF. Written as DNA, the CDR3 is TGTGCCAGCAGTACGGGACAGGGGGGTGGCTACACCTTC.

For the CDR3, the DNA is TGTGCCAGCAGTTATGGCTATTTCACCGGGGAGCTGTTTTTT. Amino acids: CASSYGYFTGELFF. This chain joins TRBV6-6 and TRBJ2-2; D is ambiguous. This CDR3 has 14 residues. Germline V gene sequence: CDR1 MNHNY, CDR2 SVGAGI (reference sequence). Trimming shortened V by 3 bases and J by 4 bases, and 9 bases separated the two germline ends.

The chain links TRBV28 to TRBJ2-4; a weak D match, TRBD1 (5 bases). The ends were cut back, 6 bases at V and 0 bases at J, with 15 bases in the middle. Germline assignment: CDR1 MDHEN and CDR2 SYDVKM. The CDR3 is made up of 16 amino acids. For the CDR3, the DNA is TGTGCCAGCAGCCCAGGGCCCCTCATAGCCAAAAACATTCAGTACTTC. Translation gives CASSPGPLIAKNIQYF. The full variable domain, in which reference TRBV28 and TRBJ2-4 provide the parts outside the CDR3, is DVKVTQSSRYLVKRTGEKVFLECVQDMDHENMFWYRQDPGLGLRLIYFSYDVKMKEKGDIPEGYSVSREKKERFSLILESASTNQTSMYLCASSPGPLIAKNIQYFGAGTRLSVL.

The chain combines TRBV28 with TRBJ1-1; D call uncertain. Per germline, CDR1 MDHEN and CDR2 SYDVKM. The CDR3 is made up of 12 amino acids. The V end lost 5 bases, the J end lost 8 bases, and 12 bases lay between the germline ends. The CDR3 loop reads CASSPRGGEAFF. DNA of the CDR3: TGTGCCAGCAGTCCGCGGGGTGGAGAAGCTTTCTTT.

The chain is built from TRBV18 and TRBJ2-3; D gene unclear. Looked up from germline, CDR1 is KGHSH and CDR2 is LQKENI. The CDR3 has 14 residues. V lost 6 bases and J 6 bases, leaving 16 bases between the germline ends. CDR3 protein: CASSRTHPRDTQYF. The CDR3 bases are TGTGCCAGCTCTCGGACCCATCCCCGTGATACGCAGTATTTT.

This chain uses TRBV2 with TRBJ1-3, with no clear D. The CDR3 extends over 14 amino acids. With 3 bases removed from V and 1 base from J, the gap between germline ends came to 7 bases. Germline assignment: CDR1 SNHLY and CDR2 FYNNEI. CDR3: CASSEVDSGNTIYF. The CDR3 DNA reads as TGTGCCAGCAGTGAGGTAGATTCTGGAAACACCATATATTTT. Drawing the rest from reference TRBV2 and TRBJ1-3, the complete variable domain is EPEVTQTPSHQVTQMGQEVILRCVPISNHLYFYWYRQILGQKVEFLVSFYNNEISEKSEIFDDQFSVERPDGSNFTLKIRSTKLEDSAMYFCASSEVDSGNTIYFGEGSWLTVV.

The V and J genes are TRBV28 and TRBJ2-1, with TRBD2 matching 12 bases. Germline V CDR1 and CDR2: MDHEN, SYDVKM. This CDR3 is built from 16 residues. The junction had 11 bases not matched to a gene; V was cut back by 7 bases and J by 7 bases. The DNA of the CDR3 is TGTGCCAGCAACCCCCTAGCGGGAGGGCTTAAGAATGAGCAGTTCTTC. Amino acid sequence: CASNPLAGGLKNEQFF.

The genes are TRBV28 and TRBJ2-7; 8 nucleotides line up with TRBD1. CDR1 is MDHEN and CDR2 is SYDVKM in the germline V gene. The CDR3 has 14 amino acids. Losses at the gene ends were 7 bases for V and 6 bases for J; bases not matched to a gene: 11. The CDR3 DNA sequence: TGTGCCAGCACCAAACAGGGGGTTCGATCCGAGCAGTACTTC. It is translated as CASTKQGVRSEQYF.

The chain employs TRBV11-2 and TRBJ1-5; D perhaps matches TRBD1 (5 bases). V was clipped by 1 base and J by 1 base, with 11 bases between them. This CDR3 is built from 16 residues. Germline V gene data show CDR1 as SGHAT and CDR2 as FQNNGV. This CDR3 is CASSLGIRVSNQPQHF. The CDR3 DNA reads as TGTGCCAGCAGCTTAGGTATCAGGGTGAGCAATCAGCCCCAGCATTTT.

The genes are TRBV7-8 and TRBJ2-7, with 9 bases aligning to TRBD1. This CDR3 has 13 amino acids. After removal of 4 bases from V and 3 bases from J, the junction contained 1 base not matched to a gene. CDR1 SGHVS and CDR2 FQNEAQ come from the germline V gene. The CDR3 DNA is TGTGCCAGCAGCTCGGACAGGGGCTACGAGCAGTACTTC. Translated: CASSSDRGYEQYF.

This clone appeared a single time. J is TRBJ1-4 and V is TRBV28; D is uncertain. This CDR3 has 15 residues. V gave up 3 bases and J gave up 6 bases, with 14 bases separating them. Looked up from germline, CDR1 is MDHEN and CDR2 is SYDVKM. Here the CDR3 reads CASSFSGMTHEKLFF. Here the CDR3 DNA reads TGTGCCAGCAGTTTTTCAGGAATGACGCATGAAAAACTGTTTTTT.

The rearrangement links TRBV28 to TRBJ2-1; D perhaps matches TRBD2 (6 bases). This CDR3 is built from 19 residues. Germline-derived CDR1 and CDR2 are MDHEN and SYDVKM. Trimming removed 6 bases at V and 0 bases at J, with 24 bases between. DNA for the CDR3: TGTGCCAGCAGCAGCAGGTTACCACGGCGGGGATACTCCTACAATGAGCAGTTCTTC. It encodes CASSSRLPRRGYSYNEQFF.

CDR3 sequence reads: CAIRRDRGYEQYF. In DNA, the CDR3 is TGTGCCATCAGACGGGACAGGGGCTACGAGCAGTACTTC. The chain joins TRBV10-3 to TRBJ2-7, with 10 bases fitting TRBD1. The ends lost 6 bases at V and 3 bases at J; junction bases unmatched: 2. Looked up from germline, CDR1 is ENHRY and CDR2 is SYGVKD. The CDR3 is 13 residues long.

The gene calls are TRBV13 and TRBJ2-4, with a weak D call TRBD2 (5 bases). Trimming shortened V by 4 bases and J by 7 bases, and 11 bases separated the two germline ends. Germline CDR1 and CDR2: PRHDT and FYEKMQ (reference sequence). The CDR3 is made up of 13 amino acids. The CDR3 region has the DNA TGTGCCAGCAGCTCTAGGACGGGGAACATTCAGTACTTC. Protein: CASSSRTGNIQYF.

The V call is TRBV7-9, the J call TRBJ2-7; a weak D match, TRBD1 (5 bases). The CDR3 totals 14 residues. Deletions cut 3 bases from V and 6 bases from J, with 15 bases between. Germline CDR1 and CDR2: SEHNR and FQNEAQ (reference sequence). CDR3 sequence: CASSFEKGAFEQYF. The CDR3 coding sequence is TGTGCCAGCAGCTTTGAGAAAGGGGCGTTCGAGCAGTACTTC.

The chain joins TRBV11-2 to TRBJ2-1; D not resolved. The CDR3 is 12 amino acids. Germline CDR1 is SGHAT and CDR2 is FQNNGV. The V end was cut by 5 bases, the J end by 7 bases, with 9 bases between. CDR3 sequence reads: CASSAASNEQFF. In nucleotides, the CDR3 is TGTGCCAGCAGCGCCGCTTCGAATGAGCAGTTCTTC.

The chain carries TRBV11-2 and TRBJ1-1, with TRBD1 identical over 7 bases. The J segment lost 8 bases and the V segment lost 4 bases, leaving 4 bases of the junction unmatched. Germline loops: CDR1 SGHAT, CDR2 FQNNGV. The CDR3 runs to 12 residues. The CDR3 here is CASSSYRGEAFF. The CDR3, as DNA: TGTGCCAGCAGCTCCTACAGGGGCGAAGCTTTCTTT.

This chain uses TRBV7-2 with TRBJ2-5, with a weak D call TRBD1 (5 bases). The length of the CDR3 is 13 residues. Trimming took off 2 bases at V and 4 bases at J, with 8 bases between the two ends. CDR1 is SGHTA and CDR2 is FQGNSA in the germline V gene. In nucleotides, the CDR3 is TGTGCCAGCAGCTTACTAAGGGGAGAGACCCAGTACTTC. This translates into CASSLLRGETQYF.